This T cell receptor beta chain was documented in a study of Ad26.COV2.S vaccination and SARS-CoV-2 variants. Treatment defined: roughly 20 received Ad26.COV2.S at low or high dose, single or two shots; 5 received placebo; per-sample allocation not given. The samples were gathered on day 63 after the first injection of vaccine or placebo. The sample came from a Boston adult aged 18-55 years. Spike of the Wuhan-strain SARS-CoV-2 was expressed by an Ad26 vector, which formed the vaccine. CDR3 size: 18 residues. The germline V gene has CDR1 SGHDN and CDR2 FVKESK. V shed 1 base and J 3 bases; nucleotides not matched to a gene: 14. Assay: immunoSEQ multiplex PCR; the TCRdb copy retains only in-frame clones and omits some. The table includes 300,000 to 350,000 clones, roughly 90% detected once. Note on this clone: Its cognate antigen is unknown.

Study results and caveats: Breadth and depth estimates from TCRs may understate total T cell responses.

V and J are TRBV14 and TRBJ2-7; 8 bases match TRBD2. Sequencing used peripheral blood, obtained in a trial of Ad26.COV2.S vaccine versus placebo. The source is a person between 18 and 65 years old who received the Ad26.COV2.S COVID-19 vaccine or a placebo. The CDR3 is CASSQADNPAGESYEQYF. The CDR3 bases are TGTGCCAGCAGCCAAGCTGATAATCCAGCGGGGGAGAGCTACGAGCAGTACTTC.